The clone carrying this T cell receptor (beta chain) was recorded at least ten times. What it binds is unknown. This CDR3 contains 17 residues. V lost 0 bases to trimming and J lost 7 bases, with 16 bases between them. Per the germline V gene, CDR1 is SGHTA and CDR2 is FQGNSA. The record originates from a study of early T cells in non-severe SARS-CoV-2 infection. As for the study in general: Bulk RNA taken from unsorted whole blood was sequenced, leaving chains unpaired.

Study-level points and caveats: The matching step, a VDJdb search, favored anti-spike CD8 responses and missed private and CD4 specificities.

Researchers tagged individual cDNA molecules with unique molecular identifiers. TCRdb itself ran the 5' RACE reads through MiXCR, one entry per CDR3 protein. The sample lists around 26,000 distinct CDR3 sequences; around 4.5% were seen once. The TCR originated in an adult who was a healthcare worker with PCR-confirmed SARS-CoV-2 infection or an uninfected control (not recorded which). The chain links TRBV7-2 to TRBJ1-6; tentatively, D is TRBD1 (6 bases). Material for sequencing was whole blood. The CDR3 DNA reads TGTGCCAGCAGCTTAGCGATGGGGGGCGCGGGGAATTCACCCCTCCACTTT. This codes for CASSLAMGGAGNSPLHF.